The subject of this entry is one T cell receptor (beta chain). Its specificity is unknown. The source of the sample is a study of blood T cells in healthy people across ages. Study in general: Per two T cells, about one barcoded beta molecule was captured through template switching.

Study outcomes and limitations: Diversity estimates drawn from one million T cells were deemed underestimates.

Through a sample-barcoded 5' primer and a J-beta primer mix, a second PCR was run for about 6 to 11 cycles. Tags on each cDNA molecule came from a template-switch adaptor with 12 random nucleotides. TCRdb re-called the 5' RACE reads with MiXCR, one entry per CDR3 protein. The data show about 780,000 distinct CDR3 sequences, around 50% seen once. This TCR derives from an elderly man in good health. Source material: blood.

The CDR3 region is CSAVRGDRGQEANEKLFF. The DNA of the CDR3 is TGCAGTGCAGTTAGGGGGGACAGGGGGCAAGAGGCTAATGAAAAACTGTTTTTT. V usage is TRBV20-1 and J usage is TRBJ1-4; 12 nucleotides agree with TRBD1. V was pared by 6 bases and J by 3 bases, with 14 bases of the junction left unmatched. This CDR3 contains 18 residues. Germline assignment: CDR1 DFQATT and CDR2 SNEGSKA (reference sequence).